What follows is one T cell receptor (beta chain) and its context. Its antigen is unknown. Library preparation for TCR beta used quantitative 5'-RACE with molecular barcodes. TCRdb processed the 5' RACE reads anew with MiXCR; each CDR3 protein has one entry. The data hold 700,000 or so distinct CDR3 sequences, with under 20% observed a single time. The record originates from a study of CD8 T cells in ankylosing spondylitis. Points from the study as a whole: Relatively rare in peripheral blood, disease-linked clones were also CD8+. Certain motif variants had earlier been reported in reactive arthritis synovial fluid and blood. Disease-linked clones were reportedly significantly enriched in matched ankylosing spondylitis synovial fluid. What seemed typical of ankylosing spondylitis blood was a TCR beta motif built from roughly 8 highly homologous variants.

Trimming took 5 bases from V and 6 from J, leaving 20 bases between them. The CDR3 contains 16 residues. Germline V gives CDR1 SGHVS, CDR2 FQNEAQ. The chain couples TRBV7-8 to TRBJ2-1, with D perhaps TRBD1 or TRBD2 (7 bases each). The receptor was derived from a male donor with ankylosing spondylitis. Sample: blood, either unsorted or a sorted T cell fraction (not recorded which). CDR3 nucleotides: TGTGCCAGCAGCCCCCAGGGGGGGGGCTTTTTCAATGAGCAGTTCTTC. This gives the protein CASSPQGGGFFNEQFF.